Below are 4 T cell receptor beta chains sequenced from a single sample in a study of shared clonotypes between healthy human individuals. Clones were read by immunoSEQ multiplex PCR, and TCRdb kept only the in-frame ones, dropping some. The sample carries approximately 2.1 million clones, more than 80% recorded once. Sequencing was performed on naive CD4+ T cells from PBMCs. Specified subset: CD45RA+ positively selected. The receptor set was obtained from a man aged 18-30 years in good health. Some clones in this sample may be carry-over from other donors' samples.

The chain has TRBV19 and TRBJ2-2; 11 bases map to TRBD2. This CDR3 has 17 residues. Germline values: CDR1 LNHDA, CDR2 SQIVND (reference sequence). Unmatched junction bases numbered 11, after V lost 6 bases and J lost 5 bases. CDR3 residues: CASRTTSGSSLTGELFF. CDR3 nucleotides: TGTGCCAGTAGGACCACTAGCGGGAGTTCTCTTACCGGGGAGCTGTTTTTT.

J is TRBJ2-7 and V is TRBV6-5, with D tentatively TRBD2 (6 bases). This CDR3 has 15 residues. The germline gives CDR1 MNHEY, CDR2 SVGAGI. The germline V and J ends were trimmed by 5 bases and 2 bases, with 16 bases remaining between them. This CDR3 is CASSPPSAGTYEQYF. The DNA of the CDR3 is TGTGCCAGCAGTCCCCCCTCTGCGGGAACCTACGAGCAGTACTTC.

V usage is TRBV6-5 and J usage is TRBJ1-5; D unclear. The germline CDR1 and CDR2 sequences are MNHEY and SVGAGI. The CDR3 loop spans 16 amino acids. Between the trimmed V and J ends, which lost 0 bases and 1 base, there was a span of 10 bases. The CDR3 here is CASSYSSVGSNQPQHF. The CDR3, as DNA: TGTGCCAGCAGTTACTCGTCGGTGGGAAGCAATCAGCCCCAGCATTTT.

V usage is TRBV6-5 and J usage is TRBJ2-2; maybe TRBD1 (6 bases). Trimming cost V 0 bases and J 5 bases, with 10 bases left between them. Looked up from germline, CDR1 is MNHEY and CDR2 is SVGAGI. This CDR3 has 15 amino acids. The CDR3: CASSYSQGWTGELFF. In DNA form, the CDR3 reads TGTGCCAGCAGTTACTCGCAGGGGTGGACCGGGGAGCTGTTTTTT.